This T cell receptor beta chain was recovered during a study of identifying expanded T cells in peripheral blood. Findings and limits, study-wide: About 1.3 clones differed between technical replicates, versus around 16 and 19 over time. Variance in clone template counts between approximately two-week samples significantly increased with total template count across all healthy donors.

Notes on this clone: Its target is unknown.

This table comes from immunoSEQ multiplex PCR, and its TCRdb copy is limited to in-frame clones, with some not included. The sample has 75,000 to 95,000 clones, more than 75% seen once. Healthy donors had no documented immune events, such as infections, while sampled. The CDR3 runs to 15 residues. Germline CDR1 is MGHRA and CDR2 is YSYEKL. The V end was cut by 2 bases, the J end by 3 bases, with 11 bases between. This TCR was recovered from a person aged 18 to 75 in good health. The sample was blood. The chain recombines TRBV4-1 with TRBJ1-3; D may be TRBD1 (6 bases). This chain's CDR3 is CASSQLGQLGNTIYF. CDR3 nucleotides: TGCGCCAGCAGCCAACTAGGACAGCTTGGAAACACCATATATTTT.